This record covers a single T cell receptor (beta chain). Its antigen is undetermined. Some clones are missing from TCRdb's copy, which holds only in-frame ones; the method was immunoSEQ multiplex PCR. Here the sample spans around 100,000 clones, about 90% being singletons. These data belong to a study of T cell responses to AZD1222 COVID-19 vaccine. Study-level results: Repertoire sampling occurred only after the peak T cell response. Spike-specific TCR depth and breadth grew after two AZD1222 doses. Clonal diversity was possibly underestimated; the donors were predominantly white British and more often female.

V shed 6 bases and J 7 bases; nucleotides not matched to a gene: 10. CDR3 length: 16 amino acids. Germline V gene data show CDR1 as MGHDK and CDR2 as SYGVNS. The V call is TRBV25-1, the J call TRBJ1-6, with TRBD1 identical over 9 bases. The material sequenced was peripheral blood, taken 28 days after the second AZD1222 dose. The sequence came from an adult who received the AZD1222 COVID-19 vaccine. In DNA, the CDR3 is TGTGCCAGCAGCGCCTCGACAGGGGGTTGGAATTCACCCCTCCACTTT. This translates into CASSASTGGWNSPLHF.